This TCR beta chain is drawn from a study of Graves' ophthalmopathy and Graves' hyperthyroidism. Study summary: Samples of peripheral blood were obtained at initial diagnosis, prior to treatment of any kind.

TCR beta CDR3 regions were amplified from RNA transcripts. First-round RT-PCR used HTBI primers; second-round multiplex PCR followed. Each CDR3 protein gets one entry after TCRdb re-called the multiplex PCR reads with MiXCR. The sample shows about 740,000 distinct CDR3 sequences, roughly two fifths of them seen only once. Germline V gene sequence: CDR1 DFQATT, CDR2 SNEGSKA (reference sequence). V was clipped by 5 bases and J by 2 bases, with 9 bases between them. CDR3 length equals 12 residues. On this clonotype: What it binds is not known.

Uncontrolled infections, pregnancy, lactation or other autoimmune diseases led to patient exclusion. The study's findings and limits: With approximately 90% sensitivity and 81.08% specificity, a 13-signature model separated ophthalmopathy from stable hyperthyroidism. In blood appeared most of the expanded thyroid clonotypes whose frequency exceeded 0.001.

V usage is TRBV20-1 and J usage is TRBJ1-2; a possible D gene is TRBD1 (5 bases). Sequencing was done on a sample of peripheral blood. The clonotype comes from an adult man with Graves' ophthalmopathy. CDR3 bases: TGCAGTGCTCCCTGGGGGAACTATGGCTACACCTTC. This gives the protein CSAPWGNYGYTF.